A single sample gave rise to the 20 T cell receptor beta chains below, sequenced in a study of shared T cell receptors in the human thymus. Clones were read by immunoSEQ multiplex PCR, and TCRdb kept only the in-frame ones, dropping some. The sample lists hundreds of thousands of clones, approximately 89% occurring once. A further study also used this sample, focusing on human thymus T cells.

The specimen sequenced was thymocytes. These TCRs come from a boy younger than two with a congenital heart defect.

Comment on this clone: The same CDR3 arises from other DNA sequences in this sample as well. This chain joins TRBV15 and TRBJ1-6, with TRBD1 identical over 8 bases. This CDR3 region has 18 residues. CDR1 and CDR2 from the germline V gene are LNHNV and YYDKDF (reference sequence). With 4 bases clipped from V and 0 bases from J, the junction kept 8 bases outside the gene matches. In DNA, the CDR3 is TGTGCCACCAGCACTAAACACGACAGGGGCTCCTATAATTCACCCCTCCACTTT. Its protein is CATSTKHDRGSYNSPLHF. Full variable domain (rest looked up from reference TRBV15 and TRBJ1-6): DAMVIQNPRYQVTQFGKPVTLSCSQTLNHNVMYWYQQKSSQAPKLLFHYYDKDFNNEADTPDNFQSRRPNTSFCFLDIRSPGLGDTAMYLCATSTKHDRGSYNSPLHFGNGTRLTVT.

This clone was found once. For the CDR3, the DNA is TGCGCCAGCAGCCAAGAAACCCCTGGTCCAGGGTGCTTCACTGAAGCTTTCTTT. Its protein product is CASSQETPGPGCFTEAFF. V and J are TRBV4-3 and TRBJ1-1; a possible D gene is TRBD1 (5 bases). This CDR3 contains 18 residues. Trimming cost V 0 bases and J 4 bases, with 21 bases left between them. Germline values: CDR1 LGHNA, CDR2 YSLEER.

The gene calls are TRBV9 and TRBJ2-1; TRBD2 agrees at 11 bases. The CDR3 runs 16 residues. Germline V gene sequence: CDR1 SGDLS, CDR2 YYNGEE. V dropped 4 bases and J dropped 4; count of bases not matched to a gene: 7. In nucleotides, the CDR3 is TGTGCCAGCAGCTACCTGACTAGCGGGATATACAATGAGCAGTTCTTC. Amino acids: CASSYLTSGIYNEQFF.

V gene TRBV28 combines with J gene TRBJ1-1, with D uncertain. V was cut by 3 bases and J by 2 bases, with 7 bases left in between. The CDR3 spans 13 residues. The germline gives CDR1 MDHEN, CDR2 SYDVKM. The CDR3 DNA sequence: TGTGCCAGCAGTTTCAGATTCAACACTGAAGCTTTCTTT. This encodes CASSFRFNTEAFF.

The V and J genes are TRBV29-1 and TRBJ1-2; 10 nucleotides align to TRBD1. J gave up 8 bases and V 7 bases, and 7 bases lay outside the gene matches. The CDR3 covers 12 residues. The germline CDR1 and CDR2 sequences are SQVTM and ANQGSEA. The CDR3: CSARQGAEGYTF. The CDR3 DNA reads TGCAGCGCTCGACAGGGGGCAGAAGGCTACACCTTC.

V is TRBV11-2 and J is TRBJ2-7; 9 nucleotides align to TRBD1. Trimming took 5 bases from V and 0 from J; bases not matched to a gene: 8. CDR3 length equals 16 residues. The germline CDR1 and CDR2 sequences are SGHAT and FQNNGV. CDR3 sequence: CASSPSGTGSSYEQYF. The CDR3 nucleotides read TGTGCCAGCAGCCCCTCAGGGACAGGGAGCTCCTACGAGCAGTACTTC.

CDR3 sequence: CASSVIRAPNTGELFF. CDR3 sequence (DNA): TGTGCCAGCAGTGTCATCAGGGCCCCGAACACCGGGGAGCTGTTTTTT. This chain joins TRBV6-4 and TRBJ2-2, with a weak D call TRBD1 (5 bases). This CDR3 has 16 amino acids. Trimming cost V 4 bases and J 0 bases, with 12 bases left between them. In germline, CDR1 is MRHNA, CDR2 SNTAGT.

The chain links TRBV11-2 to TRBJ2-7; 11 bases match TRBD2. The CDR3 runs 18 residues. The V gene's germline CDR1 is SGHAT and CDR2 FQNNGV. V lost 5 bases and J lost 0; bases outside the gene matches: 12. For the CDR3, the DNA is TGTGCCAGCAGCGGGACAAAAGAACTAGCGGGAGCCTCCTACGAGCAGTACTTC. Translated: CASSGTKELAGASYEQYF.

This sequence joins TRBV28 and TRBJ1-1; TRBD1 agrees at 7 bases. V lost 6 bases and J lost 11; bases outside the gene matches: 6. In germline, CDR1 is MDHEN, CDR2 SYDVKM. The CDR3 length is 11 residues. The CDR3 DNA is TGTGCCAGCAGATCGACAGGGCTGGCTTTCTTT. Encoded protein: CASRSTGLAFF.

The rearrangement uses TRBV18 and TRBJ2-1; 9 nucleotides align to TRBD1. This CDR3 contains 18 residues. With V trimmed by 3 bases and J by 0 bases, 9 bases remained unmatched. Per the germline V gene, CDR1 is KGHSH and CDR2 is LQKENI. CDR3: CASSPGQGKSGSYNEQFF. DNA for the CDR3: TGTGCCAGCTCACCGGGACAGGGAAAAAGCGGCTCCTACAATGAGCAGTTCTTC.

The CDR3 DNA reads TGTGCCAGCAGCAGACAGACAGGCCCTTTCCCTACCTACGAGCAGTACTTC. Translated: CASSRQTGPFPTYEQYF. V and J are TRBV28 and TRBJ2-7; tentatively, D is TRBD1 (6 bases). Per the germline V gene, CDR1 is MDHEN and CDR2 is SYDVKM. The V and J ends lost 6 bases and 2 bases respectively, with 23 bases between them. CDR3 size: 17 residues.

The gene calls are TRBV4-3 and TRBJ1-2; D call uncertain. CDR1 and CDR2 from the germline V gene are LGHNA and YSLEER. The V end was cut by 0 bases, the J end by 1 base, with 12 bases between. This CDR3 comprises 16 residues. The CDR3 here is CASSQDLYSLNYGYTF. The CDR3, as DNA: TGCGCCAGCAGCCAAGATTTGTACAGCCTTAACTATGGCTACACCTTC.

This clone was recorded only once. The genes are TRBV11-1 and TRBJ1-4, with 8 positions matching TRBD1. Germline assignment: CDR1 SGHAT and CDR2 FQDESV (reference sequence). CDR3 length: 16 amino acids. V was clipped by 5 bases and J by 0 bases; unmatched bases: 5. The CDR3 reads CASSGDRGTTNEKLFF. The CDR3 DNA reads as TGTGCCAGCAGCGGTGACAGGGGCACAACTAATGAAAAACTGTTTTTT.

The chain recombines TRBV28 with TRBJ1-5; 10 bases line up with TRBD1. CDR3 size: 17 residues. J lost 4 bases, V lost 5 bases, and 11 bases had no gene match. Germline CDR1 MDHEN, CDR2 SYDVKM. Here the CDR3 reads CASSTTDRGLVNQPQHF. DNA for the CDR3: TGTGCCAGCAGTACCACCGACAGGGGGCTGGTTAATCAGCCCCAGCATTTT.

The gene calls are TRBV30 and TRBJ2-5; D might be TRBD2 (5 bases). Deletions cut 4 bases from V and 2 bases from J, with 26 bases between. Germline V gene lookup returns CDR1 GTSNPN and CDR2 SVGIG (reference sequence). The CDR3 length is 18 residues. DNA for the CDR3: TGTGCCTGGACCCGTGGTCGGATCCTAGCACCAGAGCAAGAGACCCAGTACTTC. Its protein product is CAWTRGRILAPEQETQYF.

The J gene is TRBJ2-3, the V gene TRBV15, with 9 nucleotides matching TRBD2. The CDR3 covers 17 residues. The V gene end was trimmed by 2 bases and the J gene end by 2 bases; junction bases not matched to a gene: 8. CDR1 LNHNV and CDR2 YYDKDF come from the germline V gene (reference sequence). The CDR3 region is CATSRIPTSGDTDTQYF. The CDR3 region has the DNA TGTGCCACCAGCAGAATACCGACTAGCGGAGACACAGATACGCAGTATTTT.

The V call is TRBV6-1, the J call TRBJ1-4, with 8 bases fitting TRBD1. The CDR3 contains 15 residues. Germline CDR1 is MNHNS and CDR2 is SASEGT. Trimming cost V 4 bases and J 3 bases; bases outside gene matches: 4. CDR3 coding DNA: TGTGCCAGCAGTGCCCGACAGGGGCCTAATGAAAAACTGTTTTTT. Translated, it gives CASSARQGPNEKLFF.

This clone showed up just once. The same CDR3 arises from other DNA sequences in this sample as well. Written as DNA, the CDR3 is TGTGCCAGCAGCTTAGCTCTTTCACCCCTCCACTTT. This gives the protein CASSLALSPLHF. This chain connects TRBV7-8 to TRBJ1-6; D not resolved. The length of the CDR3 is 12 residues. V lost 0 bases, J lost 9 bases, and 3 bases lay in between. Germline loops: CDR1 SGHVS, CDR2 FQNEAQ.

J is TRBJ2-1 and V is TRBV15; maybe TRBD1 (6 bases). Germline CDR1 reads LNHNV; CDR2 reads YYDKDF (reference sequence). Between the trimmed V and J ends, which lost 5 bases and 2 bases, there was a span of 19 bases. The CDR3 sequence is 17 residues long. CDR3 DNA: TGTGCCACCAGCTACTCGAAGGGGGACGGAGCCTACAATGAGCAGTTCTTC. Translation: CATSYSKGDGAYNEQFF.

The chain uses TRBV19 and TRBJ2-7; 10 bases map to TRBD2. Germline CDR1 LNHDA, CDR2 SQIVND (reference sequence). V dropped 5 bases and J dropped 0; count of bases not matched to a gene: 4. The CDR3 runs 15 residues. Here the CDR3 DNA reads TGTGCCAGTAGTGCGTCTAGCGGGAGCTCCTACGAGCAGTACTTC. It yields the protein CASSASSGSSYEQYF.